This entry lists 13 T cell receptor beta chains sequenced from one sample in a study of T cell responses to AZD1222 COVID-19 vaccine. Some clones are missing from TCRdb's copy, which holds only in-frame ones; the method was immunoSEQ multiplex PCR. This table has some 150,000 clones, around 85% appearing once. Specimen: peripheral blood, collected after recovery from COVID-19. These receptors all stem from an adult who had recovered from COVID-19.

The DNA for the CDR3 is TGTGCCAGCAGTTATGACGAGAACACTGAAGCTTTCTTT. Translating gives CASSYDENTEAFF. This chain joins TRBV6-5 and TRBJ1-1; D unclear. Deletions cut 3 bases from V and 1 base from J, with 6 bases between. Germline CDR1 MNHEY, CDR2 SVGAGI. The CDR3 loop spans 13 amino acids.

The V call is TRBV9, the J call TRBJ1-1; no clear D. The CDR3 runs 15 residues. Germline V gene lookup returns CDR1 SGDLS and CDR2 YYNGEE. Trimming cost V 0 bases and J 0 bases, with 9 bases left between them. The CDR3 region has the DNA TGTGCCAGCAGCGTAGGTGGCTTGGTGAACACTGAAGCTTTCTTT. It encodes CASSVGGLVNTEAFF.

The V call is TRBV5-1, the J call TRBJ2-1, with TRBD1 matching 12 bases. Germline assignment: CDR1 SGHRS and CDR2 YFSETQ. J gave up 7 bases and V 4 bases, and 9 bases lay outside the gene matches. The CDR3 is 16 amino acids. The CDR3 loop is CASSPAGQGAGNEQFF. Here the CDR3 DNA reads TGCGCCAGCAGCCCGGCGGGACAGGGGGCAGGGAATGAGCAGTTCTTC.

V usage is TRBV5-5 and J usage is TRBJ2-5; tentatively, D is TRBD2 (5 bases). Trimming cost V 3 bases and J 5 bases, with 17 bases left between them. The CDR3 consists of 15 residues. Per germline, CDR1 SGHKS and CDR2 YYEKEE (reference sequence). The CDR3 region has the DNA TGTGCCAGCAGCTCCGCCCGGGAATGGTCGGAGACCCAGTACTTC. Protein: CASSSAREWSETQYF. The full variable domain, its missing parts supplied by reference TRBV5-5 and TRBJ2-5, is DAGVTQSPTHLIKTRGQQVTLRCSPISGHKSVSWYQQVLGQGPQFIFQYYEKEERGRGNFPDRFSARQFPNYSSELNVNALLLGDSALYLCASSSAREWSETQYFGPGTRLLVL.

This clone was seen a few times. This chain links TRBV6-5 with TRBJ1-2; possibly TRBD1 for D (5 bases). The ends were cut back, 6 bases at V and 4 bases at J, with 12 bases in the middle. The CDR3 extends over 13 amino acids. Germline assignment: CDR1 MNHEY and CDR2 SVGAGI. The CDR3 protein is CASRMGQSYGYTF. In DNA, the CDR3 is TGTGCCAGCAGGATGGGGCAGTCCTATGGCTACACCTTC.

This sequence joins TRBV6-2 or TRBV6-3 and TRBJ2-7; TRBD1 or TRBD2 may be the D gene (6 bases each). V lost 2 bases and J lost 1, with 18 bases in between. This CDR3 contains 17 residues. Per germline, CDR1 MNHEY and CDR2 SVGEGT. The CDR3 is CASSYEVGGPPSYEQYF. CDR3 DNA: TGTGCCAGCAGTTACGAGGTCGGGGGCCCCCCTTCCTACGAGCAGTACTTC.

The chain has TRBV9 and TRBJ1-5; 11 bases are shared with TRBD1. The CDR3 runs to 15 residues. Looked up from germline, CDR1 is SGDLS and CDR2 is YYNGEE. J gave up 6 bases and V 0 bases, and 2 bases lay outside the gene matches. The CDR3 loop is CASSVGTGGSQPQHF. As DNA, the CDR3 is TGTGCCAGCAGCGTAGGGACAGGGGGCTCTCAGCCCCAGCATTTT.

The genes are TRBV18 and TRBJ1-6; D gene unclear. Germline CDR1 reads KGHSH; CDR2 reads LQKENI. V was clipped by 6 bases and J by 1 base, with 13 bases between them. This CDR3 is 16 amino acids long. The CDR3 DNA follows: TGTGCCAGCTCTCAGCCTCTGGGGTCCTATAATTCACCCCTCCACTTT. Translation: CASSQPLGSYNSPLHF.

This clone was seen just once. The chain couples TRBV12-5 to TRBJ2-5; 7 bases are a match to TRBD1. The V gene's germline CDR1 is LGHNT and CDR2 FRNRAP. This CDR3 is 13 amino acids long. V lost 5 bases, J lost 5 bases, and 5 bases stayed unmatched. DNA for the CDR3: TGTGCTAGTGGTCCCGGGACAGCCGAGACCCAGTACTTC. Translating gives CASGPGTAETQYF.

The J gene is TRBJ1-1, the V gene TRBV27, with 7 bases identical to TRBD1. Germline lookup yields CDR1 MNHEY and CDR2 SMNVEV (reference sequence). The CDR3 spans 14 residues. Trimming at V came to 6 bases and at J to 3 bases, leaving 7 bases not matched to a gene. As DNA, the CDR3 is TGTGCCAGCAGATTCCGGGACAGCCACACTGAAGCTTTCTTT. It translates to CASRFRDSHTEAFF.

The J gene is TRBJ1-2, the V gene TRBV5-6; weak D call: TRBD1 (6 bases). The CDR3 is 15 residues long. Germline CDR1 SGHDT, CDR2 YYEEEE. Trimming pared 2 bases from V and 2 bases from J, leaving 13 bases between. CDR3 DNA sequence: TGTGCCAGCAGCTTCGAACGGGGGACAAACTATGGCTACACCTTC. Its translation is CASSFERGTNYGYTF.

This clone was picked up one time. The rearrangement links TRBV19 to TRBJ2-7; D is unresolved. Trimming shortened V by 0 bases and J by 1 base, and 10 bases separated the two germline ends. The germline V gene encodes CDR1 LNHDA and CDR2 SQIVND (reference sequence). This CDR3 spans 15 amino acids. The CDR3 DNA reads as TGTGCCAGTAGTATAGATGGGGTTTGGTCCTACGAGCAGTACTTC. Encoded protein: CASSIDGVWSYEQYF.

A few counts support this clone. CDR3 protein: CASSPAGGSEKLFF. DNA of the CDR3: TGTGCCAGCTCACCTGCAGGGGGCTCTGAAAAACTGTTTTTT. The V call is TRBV18, the J call TRBJ1-4; 8 bases agree with TRBD1. The germline V gene has CDR1 KGHSH and CDR2 LQKENI. Trimming removed 3 bases from V and 7 bases from J; junction bases left unmatched: 4. CDR3 size: 14 residues.